This T cell receptor beta chain came from a study of cytomegalovirus exposure and HLA in healthy donors. Study-wide results and caveats: Later on, a genetic analysis was performed. It linked a missense variant in DCLRE1C with V- and J-gene trimming of TCR beta. In vitro confirmation showed a few CMV-associated chains to be CMV antigen specific.

A remark on this clone: Antigen specificity is unknown.

The CDR3 is 15 residues long. Germline CDR1 reads SGHDT; CDR2 reads YYEEEE. Trimming left V 0 bases short and J 0 bases short, with 6 bases between. The PCR was carried out with 60 Vbeta primers and 13 Jbeta primers. The assay was immunoSEQ multiplex PCR, and TCRdb's table has in-frame clones only and misses some. The repertoire includes approximately 180,000 clones, about 80% of them detected once, and about 2% sits in the top ten. The TCR was taken from a woman aged 30 to 39 in good health and CMV-seronegative. The sequenced sample was PBMCs. The V gene is TRBV5-6, the J gene TRBJ1-4, with D unresolved. CDR3 in DNA: TGTGCCAGCAGCTTGGTCCCCGCAACTAATGAAAAACTGTTTTTT. It specifies CASSLVPATNEKLFF.